Following are 16 T cell receptor beta chains from one sample sequenced in a study of T cells in Graves' hyperthyroidism and ophthalmopathy (dated by TCRdb to about 2019). The method behind the library was multiplex PCR. The instrument given in TCRdb is Illumina HiSeq 2000. The TCR beta CDR3 regions were amplified from the RNA transcripts. The first round of RT-PCR for the TCR CDR3 was performed with the HTBI primer set and the Qiagen OneStep RT-PCR kit. TCRdb itself trimmed the public reads at Q25 with fastp, ran MiXCR and retained productive beta chains. Rows with one shared CDR3 protein collapse into an entry with the most common genes and DNA. The sample yields 550,000 to 600,000 distinct CDR3 sequences; over 15% were counted once. Together, the top ten hold under 20% of the sample. The sequenced sample consisted of blood. These receptors all come from a woman younger than 35 with Graves' hyperthyroidism.

The chain is built from TRBV14 and TRBJ2-5; D not certain. Germline CDR1 and CDR2: SGHDN and FVKESK. CDR3 length equals 11 residues. The V end was cut by 1 base, the J end by 12 bases, with 9 bases between. CDR3 amino acids: CASSQGSWKYF. The CDR3 DNA reads as TGTGCCAGCAGCCAAGGGAGCTGGAAGTACTTC.

In this sample, this clonotype turned up once. V and J are TRBV30 and TRBJ2-3, with D maybe TRBD2 (5 bases). Trimming left V 0 bases short and J 6 bases short, with 19 bases between. Germline V gene lookup returns CDR1 GTSNPN and CDR2 SVGIG (reference sequence). The CDR3 runs 16 residues. Written as DNA, the CDR3 is TGTGCCTGGAGTGTACTTGGTTGGGAGCCATGGGATACGCAGTATTTT. Protein: CAWSVLGWEPWDTQYF.

There are many counts of this clonotype. This chain connects TRBV2 to TRBJ1-2; tentative D call: TRBD1 (6 bases). This CDR3 contains 12 residues. Germline lookup yields CDR1 SNHLY and CDR2 FYNNEI. With 10 bases removed from V and 8 bases from J, the gap between germline ends came to 17 bases. CDR3 sequence (DNA): TGTGCCAAAGCCGGGACAAGGGACGGCTACACCTTC. Protein product: CAKAGTRDGYTF.

This clonotype came up a few times. The chain has TRBV20-1 and TRBJ2-2; TRBD1 might be the D (5 bases). The CDR3 length is 14 residues. In germline, CDR1 is DFQATT, CDR2 SNEGSKA (reference sequence). The V gene lost 1 base and the J gene lost 4 bases, with 10 bases spanning the gap. CDR3 sequence (DNA): TGCAGTGCTAGAGCAGTGGGGCTCACCGGGGAGCTGTTTTTT. It specifies CSARAVGLTGELFF.

The chain is built from TRBV18 and TRBJ1-3; TRBD1 might be the D (5 bases). Germline V CDR1 and CDR2: KGHSH, LQKENI. This CDR3 has 16 residues. V was shortened by 4 bases and J by 0 bases, with 13 bases between the two germline ends. In nucleotides, the CDR3 is TGTGCCAGCTCACTCCGACCTGACAGCTCTGGAAACACCATATATTTT. Translated: CASSLRPDSSGNTIYF. Filled out from reference TRBV18 and TRBJ1-3, the complete variable domain reads NAGVMQNPRHLVRRRGQEARLRCSPMKGHSHVYWYRQLPEEGLKFMVYLQKENIIDESGMPKERFSAEFPKEGPSILRIQQVVRGDSAAYFCASSLRPDSSGNTIYFGEGSWLTVV.

In its sample, this clonotype was seen many times. The chain recombines TRBV7-2 with TRBJ2-4, with D possibly matching TRBD2 (6 bases). The V end lost 3 bases, the J end lost 5 bases, and 11 bases lay between the germline ends. This CDR3 comprises 14 residues. Germline V gene sequence: CDR1 SGHTA, CDR2 FQGNSA. Here the CDR3 reads CASSLGLAENIQYF. CDR3 nucleotides: TGTGCCAGCAGCTTGGGACTGGCGGAAAACATTCAGTACTTC.

The rearrangement uses TRBV19 and TRBJ1-1; D gene ambiguous. CDR3 length equals 14 residues. Trimming took 4 bases from V and 5 from J, leaving 14 bases between them. Per germline, CDR1 LNHDA and CDR2 SQIVND (reference sequence). This CDR3 reads CASSTAIGRTEAFF. Here the CDR3 DNA reads TGTGCCAGTAGTACCGCGATAGGGAGGACTGAAGCTTTCTTT.

The chain has TRBV4-1 and TRBJ2-7; possible D gene TRBD2, 5 bases. V shed 0 bases and J shed 6 bases, with 15 bases lying between them. Germline values: CDR1 MGHRA, CDR2 YSYEKL. The CDR3 runs 15 residues. CDR3 sequence (DNA): TGCGCCAGCAGCCAAGAGGTCACCTCCGCGGGCGAGCAGTACTTC. Translation: CASSQEVTSAGEQYF.

Many counts were recorded for this clonotype. This chain uses TRBV30 with TRBJ1-4; D is possibly TRBD1 (5 bases). V was trimmed by 0 bases and J by 8 bases, leaving 13 bases between them. CDR3 length equals 14 residues. The germline gives CDR1 GTSNPN, CDR2 SVGIG (reference sequence). The DNA for the CDR3 is TGTGCCTGGAGTGTATCCAGGGTCAACGAAAAACTGTTTTTT. It yields the protein CAWSVSRVNEKLFF. Complete variable domain (other parts from reference TRBV30 and TRBJ1-4): SQTIHQWPATLVQPVGSPLSLECTVEGTSNPNLYWYRQAAGRGLQLLFYSVGIGQISSEVPQNLSASRPQDRQFILSSKKLLLSDSGFYLCAWSVSRVNEKLFFGSGTQLSVL.

This clonotype was counted at least ten times. The V and J genes are TRBV24-1 and TRBJ2-7, with D hard to call. The length of the CDR3 is 14 residues. Germline CDR1 and CDR2: KGHDR and SFDVKD. Trimming took 1 base from V and 3 from J, leaving 9 bases between them. CDR3 in amino acids: CATSDLVDVYEQYF. The DNA for the CDR3 is TGTGCCACCAGTGATTTAGTGGACGTCTACGAGCAGTACTTC.

This clonotype was picked up a small number of times. The chain joins TRBV20-1 to TRBJ2-1, with D unresolved. Deletions cut 5 bases from V and 4 bases from J, with 15 bases between. The CDR3 runs to 14 residues. Germline-derived CDR1 and CDR2 are DFQATT and SNEGSKA (reference sequence). DNA for the CDR3: TGCAGTGCTGCCGGTGCCGGCGGATACAATGAGCAGTTCTTC. Translating it yields CSAAGAGGYNEQFF.

Only a few counts were recorded for this clonotype. This chain links TRBV29-1 with TRBJ1-3, with 8 bases matching TRBD1. V was pared by 5 bases and J by 0 bases, with 9 bases of the junction left unmatched. CDR1 is SQVTM, CDR2 ANQGSEA, per germline. The length of the CDR3 is 16 residues. In DNA, the CDR3 is TGCAGCGTTCGGTCAGGGGGCGAAGGCTCTGGAAACACCATATATTTT. Its translation: CSVRSGGEGSGNTIYF.

This clonotype has a count of ten or more. The CDR3 nucleotides read TGTGCCAGCAGCCAGCAAATAGATACGCAGTATTTT. Translating it yields CASSQQIDTQYF. The chain recombines TRBV7-2 with TRBJ2-3, with D unresolved. V was cut by 5 bases and J by 5 bases, with 8 bases left in between. Germline V gene sequence: CDR1 SGHTA, CDR2 FQGNSA. The length of the CDR3 is 12 residues.

This clonotype showed up just a few times. The chain carries TRBV7-3 and TRBJ2-5; D may be TRBD2 (5 bases). The germline gives CDR1 SGHTA, CDR2 FQGTGA. V lost 3 bases and J 1 base, leaving 15 bases between the germline ends. CDR3 length: 16 amino acids. The CDR3 protein is CASSLGPRAIQETQYF. The DNA of the CDR3 is TGTGCCAGCAGCTTGGGCCCGAGGGCCATCCAAGAGACCCAGTACTTC.

V is TRBV6-5 and J is TRBJ1-1; 9 bases map to TRBD1. The CDR3 loop spans 15 amino acids. Germline V lookup: CDR1 MNHEY, CDR2 SVGAGI. The trim removed 0 bases at V and 4 bases at J, leaving 3 bases unmatched. As DNA, the CDR3 is TGTGCCAGCAGTTACTCTGCGACAGGGGGCACTGAAGCTTTCTTT. This sequence encodes CASSYSATGGTEAFF.

In its sample, this clonotype was seen a few times. The rearrangement joins TRBV28 to TRBJ1-4; D remains unclear. The CDR3 consists of 14 residues. Germline lookup yields CDR1 MDHEN and CDR2 SYDVKM. V was cut by 5 bases and J by 0 bases, with 7 bases left in between. The CDR3 loop reads CASSPEATNEKLFF. The CDR3 nucleotides are TGTGCCAGCAGTCCAGAAGCAACTAATGAAAAACTGTTTTTT.